These T cell receptor beta chains were read from a single sample in a study of CD4 T cell repertoires in COVID-19. The assay was immunoSEQ multiplex PCR, and TCRdb's table has in-frame clones only and misses some. The sample lists hundreds of clones; about 18% were seen once. Their specific antigens are unknown. This specimen consisted of memory CD4+ T cells, cultured in vitro, obtained after recovery from COVID-19. These receptors were taken from a human donor who had COVID-19. Each CDR3 is given without its conserved first and last residue.

v_gene,len,j_gene,CDR3aa
TRBV29-1,11,TRBJ2-7,SVRQGGAYEQY
TRBV24-1,13,TRBJ1-2,ATSDLRADRDGYT
TRBV3-1/TRBV3-2,11,TRBJ2-5,ASSQDLASMFY
TRBV12-3/TRBV12-4,11,TRBJ2-7,ASSQGRIYEQY
TRBV5-1,13,TRBJ2-2,ASSYGQTNTGELF
TRBV5-6,9,TRBJ2-7,ASSLGPEQY
TRBV7-8,13,TRBJ1-1,ASRSRTGVNTEAF
TRBV25-1,12,TRBJ1-4,ASSAVGGGEKLF
TRBV6-1,17,TRBJ2-1,ASSGSRGIGGRRYNEQF
TRBV18,14,TRBJ2-7,ASSPSPRGQFYEQY
TRBV12-3/TRBV12-4,11,TRBJ2-5,ASSSYRAETQY
TRBV7-8,13,TRBJ2-2,ASSLAGAIVGELF
TRBV20-1,11,TRBJ1-5,SASPGSNQPQH
TRBV5-1,13,TRBJ2-3,ASGVGSLNTDTQY
TRBV6-1,9,TRBJ2-7,ASQLSYEQY
TRBV7-3,13,TRBJ2-2,ASSSQTTNTGELF
TRBV6-5,12,TRBJ2-2,ASSYRGGAGELF
TRBV7-9,9,TRBJ2-7,ASTMISEQY
TRBV6-5,11,TRBJ2-1,ASSPERGNEQF
TRBV14,14,TRBJ2-3,ASSQLLGLRTDTQY
TRBV19,14,TRBJ2-1,ASTPLGSSGHNEQF
TRBV28,14,TRBJ1-3,ASSSPRGLSGNTIY
TRBV6-4,15,TRBJ2-1,ASSGTSGRGPYNEQF
TRBV10-2,11,TRBJ1-2,ASSVQGVGGYT
TRBV30,11,TRBJ1-6,AWGVQANSPLH
TRBV15,13,TRBJ2-5,ATSRDGRGLETQY
TRBV7-3,13,TRBJ2-2,ASSLYTTNTGELF
TRBV2,13,TRBJ1-5,ASRQGLPSNQPQH
TRBV12-3/TRBV12-4,11,TRBJ2-7,ASSLGRVYEQY
TRBV6-5,10,TRBJ2-1,ASNHLRNEQF
TRBV20-1,14,TRBJ2-3,SASVLVAGGTDTQY
TRBV23-1,8,TRBJ2-7,ASSSLMQY
TRBV19,10,TRBJ1-2,ASSQDRYGYT
TRBV27,15,TRBJ2-1,ASSSRVGLADYNEQF
TRBV11-2,10,TRBJ2-7,ASSLDSHEQY
TRBV5-1,13,TRBJ2-2,ASSLSGRNTGELF
TRBV7-2,13,TRBJ1-2,ASSLDYRGRGLYT
TRBV28,12,TRBJ1-2,ASSLGGGRRGYT
TRBV7-9,10,TRBJ2-7,ASSLDRVQQY
TRBV19,18,TRBJ2-4,ASSWSGTSGRAGGKNIQY
TRBV7-9,14,TRBJ2-3,ASSQGQGRRSDTQY
TRBV7-2,17,TRBJ2-7,ASSLEPSRTSGRAYEQY